A single TCR beta chain is shown here with its context. The sample holds many counts of this clonotype. The antigen it binds to is not known. No base quality information exists; no much larger clone differs at one position. This sample is part of a study of regulatory T cells in long-lasting Graves disease (dated by TCRdb to about 2021). For the wider study: In the newly diagnosed Graves' disease group, patients had been taking antithyroid drugs for less than 3 months. Patients with persistent Graves' disease were compared with patients with newly diagnosed Graves' disease using TCR sequencing and RNA sequencing of peripheral blood. A total of some 35 samples underwent TCR sequencing, from roughly 13 patients with persistent Graves' disease and 20 or so patients with newly diagnosed Graves' disease. The study was conducted in China and was registered as a clinical trial.

The CDR3 starts with the cysteine, ends with the phenylalanine, and has 15 residues. Only CDR3 DNA remains: 45 bases, in frame from the first base. A distance of 12 bases separates the germline ends of V and J, which lose 1 base and 3 bases respectively. The germline V gene provides CDR1 SNHLY and CDR2 FYNNEI. The sample's time point, from its label and the paper: newly diagnosed GD, antithyroid drugs for less than 3 months. For both TCR sequencing and RNA sequencing, RNA was extracted from PBMCs in TRIzol. Graves' disease was diagnosed according to American Thyroid Association guidelines. Recruitment of patients was carried out at an endocrinology department in Xi'an, China. From each patient, approximately 9.9 milliliters of peripheral blood was collected into an EDTA anticoagulant tube. Ficoll Paque Plus density gradient separation was used to isolate PBMCs, and no further T cell sorting was done. An Agilent 2100 Bioanalyzer and agarose gel were used to assess RNA quality, and a NanoDrop 2000 was used to measure RNA concentration.

The library was built by means of multiplex PCR. Sequencer: Illumina HiSeq 4000. To build TCR beta libraries, CDR3 regions were amplified by Arm-PCR using iRepertoire HTBI primers. Before sequencing, the PCR products underwent gel purification. The authors processed their data as follows. A total of fewer than 70 TRBV and some 15 TRBJ segments were identified across samples and were used for gene usage analysis of CDR3 amino acid clonotypes. COPE and FqMerger were used to merge the filtered high-quality paired reads into contigs. BLAST was used to align contigs to IMGT TRBV, TRBD and TRBJ reference genes, and CDR3 was defined according to IMGT. Highly expanded clones were defined as clonotypes with a frequency above 0.1%. Shannon entropy served as the measure of repertoire diversity, while the Gini coefficient captured V-J evenness. A clonotype found in more than one individual was treated as public. TCRdb trimmed the raw reads at Q25, called clones with MiXCR and kept productive beta chains. One record per CDR3 amino acid sequence lists the most common genes and DNA. V and J calls and clone size were set by TCRdb, not the authors. The sample table contains about 530,000 distinct CDR3 sequences; only one count was recorded for about 16% of them. The ten largest clones take up 20% to 30% of the sample.

Broad study findings and their caveats: Only peripheral blood was studied, because thyroid tissue, the primary lesion, was inaccessible. Lower TCR Shannon entropy and fewer highly expanded clones were observed in persistent Graves' disease patients than in newly diagnosed patients, which suggested clonal expansion. As a limitation, the authors acknowledged that the small sample size may reduce accuracy. Persistent disease showed preferential use of TRBV28, TRBJ1-2 and TRBJ2-5, whereas newly diagnosed disease favored TRBV20-1 and TRBJ2-1. Sequencing and analysis were limited to the TCR beta chain. Patients with persistent disease shared more public clonotypes (about 2,500) than newly diagnosed patients did (more than 900).

Separately, the same data were catalogued under a study of T cells in Graves' hyperthyroidism and ophthalmopathy. As noted in the second study: A patient counted as having stable Graves' hyperthyroidism if no progression to ophthalmopathy occurred over 18 months of follow-up. The hyperthyroidism patients were between 18 and 65 years old and newly diagnosed, with a disease duration of less than 2 months. Any patient with an uncontrolled infection, another autoimmune disease, pregnancy or lactation was excluded. Diagnoses were established on the basis of clinical symptoms, serum thyroxine and TRAb, thyroid ultrasound, and orbital computed tomography. The TCR CDR3 was subjected to a first round of RT-PCR using the HTBI primer set and the Qiagen OneStep RT-PCR kit. Most expanded thyroid clonotypes (frequency above 0.001) were also found in blood, which suggests that blood repertoires may mirror thyroid immune responses. A model built on a 13 V-J signature distinguished ophthalmopathy from stable hyperthyroidism, reaching around 90% sensitivity and around 82% specificity in cross-validation and 80%/75% in testing. In validation, the model predicted progression to ophthalmopathy with roughly 70% sensitivity and around 72% specificity, a median of 6.5 months before onset. A discovery cohort of roughly 100 patients, about 40 with Graves' ophthalmopathy and fewer than 65 with stable Graves' hyperthyroidism, was used to find distinguishing TCR V-J signatures. An independent validation cohort of fewer than 20 hyperthyroidism patients and about 16 patients who later progressed to ophthalmopathy tested prospective prediction of ophthalmopathy. The 90 to 100 discovery patients were randomly divided into training and test sets at a 7:3 ratio. In more than five Graves' hyperthyroidism patients, the study also compared T-cell repertoires from thyroid tissue with T-cell repertoires from blood. After blood sampling, hyperthyroidism patients were treated with methimazole at a starting dose of 30 mg daily, and ophthalmopathy patients were treated with high-dose intravenous methylprednisolone. Libraries were constructed in a second round of multiplex PCR, after which size selection and purification were carried out. Libraries were sequenced paired-end with 100 bp reads on an Illumina HiSeq2000. SOAPnuke was used to process the raw data, throwing out any read that contained adapters or uncalled bases, had a mean Phred below 15, or lacked an exact constant-primer or identifier match. High-quality paired reads were merged with COPE v1.2.5, and unique nucleotide sequences were defined as clonotypes. Clonotypes were aligned to IMGT TRBV, TRBD and TRBJ reference segments using MiTCR v1.1. The analysis was restricted to V-J combinations with a frequency above 0.0001, which together covered just over 99% of the repertoires. A TCS score was defined as the ratio between F50 (clonal expansion) and ExV (chaos), using BLOSUM62-based TCRdist between CDR3 peptides within each V-J. Welch's t-statistics and random forest reduced 500 to 550 V-J features to about 13, which were used in a naive Bayes classifier (R e1071). No statistical method was used to fix the sample size in advance, and group allocation was not hidden from the investigators. The paper describes TCR Vbeta CDR3 sequencing of 135 peripheral blood samples, made up of 43 ophthalmopathy patients, around 78 hyperthyroidism patients and approximately 17 progressor patients.

This clonotype was sampled from a woman between 40 and 65 years old with Graves disease. Donor details come from another sample of the same person, matched by shared clones. The sample here was peripheral blood mononuclear cells (PBMCs), taken at new diagnosis, from a patient treated with antithyroid drugs. This chain joins TRBV2 to TRBJ1-1, with no D gene named confidently. CDR3 protein: CASSEGADGHTEAFF. The DNA is as follows: TGTGCCAGCAGTGAAGGCGCCGACGGCCACACTGAAGCTTTCTTT.